This T cell receptor beta chain originates from a study of blood T cell repertoires in COVID-19. Study as a whole: The origin of the acute and convalescent COVID-19 samples was the United States, Italy and Spain. In each case, the material was cDNA or gDNA derived from T cells, B-cell-depleted T cells, or PBMCs.

J gave up 5 bases and V 2 bases, and 5 bases lay outside the gene matches. This CDR3 contains 14 residues. CDR1 is MNHNY, CDR2 SVGAGI, per germline (reference sequence). Source study methods: Amplification with reference gene primers provided the estimates of nucleated cell counts. The protocol was immunoSEQ multiplex PCR, while the TCRdb copy is restricted to in-frame clones and leaves out a portion. V and J calls and clone size are given by that table; D and trimming were obtained from the DNA. The sample includes 200,000 to 250,000 clones, less than 85% seen only once; the top ten take about 5.5%.

The sequenced sample consisted of peripheral blood. J is TRBJ2-5 and V is TRBV6-6; TRBD2 aligns across 7 bases. This clonotype was sampled from a woman in her 70s with acute or convalescent COVID-19. CDR3 DNA: TGTGCCAGCAGTTACGGCGGGGGACGGGAGACCCAGTACTTC. Translating gives CASSYGGGRETQYF.